Listed below are T cell receptor beta chains from one sample, sequenced in a study of T cell changes during pregnancy in multiple sclerosis. Method: immunoSEQ multiplex PCR; TCRdb's copy keeps in-frame clones and lacks some. The data contain several thousand clones, around 90% of them singletons. The specimen was CD8+ T cells from peripheral blood mononuclear cells, collected in the first trimester of pregnancy. The receptor set was obtained from a female donor in good health, enrolled as a control in a pregnancy study. CDR3s include the opening cysteine and the closing phenylalanine or tryptophan. D genes are given only for firm matches.

TRBJ1-5,TRBV5-6,-,CASSSRRSPNQPQHF,TGTGCCAGCAGCTCCCGGAGGTCCCCCAATCAGCCCCAGCATTTT
TRBJ2-7,TRBV7-6,TRBD2,CASSLNTGGYEQYF,TGTGCCAGCAGCTTGAACACGGGGGGATACGAGCAGTACTTC
TRBJ2-2,TRBV7-8,TRBD1,CASSLVTGEFAGELFF,TGTGCCAGCAGCTTAGTGACAGGGGAATTCGCCGGGGAGCTGTTTTTT
TRBJ2-3,TRBV4-1,TRBD2,CASSQGQVVPAGGGTDTQYF,TGCGCCAGCAGCCAAGGCCAAGTGGTTCCGGCGGGGGGCGGAACAGATACGCAGTATTTT
TRBJ2-7,TRBV7-7,TRBD1,CASSLEPGTGVSGEQYF,TGTGCTAGCAGCTTAGAGCCCGGGACAGGGGTATCGGGTGAGCAGTACTTC
TRBJ2-7,TRBV6-1,TRBD2,CASSGLADGEQYF,TGTGCCAGCAGTGGACTAGCGGACGGGGAGCAGTACTTC
TRBJ2-7,TRBV19,-,CASSIVASEQYF,TGTGCCAGTAGTATAGTAGCCAGCGAGCAGTACTTC
TRBJ2-1,TRBV10-3,TRBD2,CAISETSGGAVYNEQFF,TGTGCCATCAGTGAGACTAGCGGGGGGGCTGTGTACAATGAGCAGTTCTTC
TRBJ2-3,TRBV7-9,TRBD1,CASSLPPGQGSTDTQYF,TGTGCCAGCAGCCTCCCCCCGGGACAGGGGAGCACAGATACGCAGTATTTT
TRBJ2-5,TRBV5-6,TRBD2,CASSLVTSGGYRETQYF,TGTGCCAGCAGCTTGGTGACTAGCGGGGGATATAGAGAGACCCAGTACTTC